This TCR beta chain originates from a study of PD-L1 blockade in urothelial cancer. Study summary: The year 2014 saw patients start atezolizumab, 1,200 mg intravenously every 3 weeks. There were a median of about 140,000 T cells in blood samples. Study-wide points: Durable benefit was linked to greater 3-week expansion of tumor-associated blood clones.

Indicated time point: pretreatment peripheral blood. Templates that were synthetic TCR analogs were spiked into each PCR. Libraries were prepared by immunoSEQ multiplex PCR; TCRdb keeps only in-frame clonotypes and omits some of them. This sample has over 75,000 clones, with more than 70% found just once. A remark on this clone: Its antigen is undetermined.

The CDR3 loop spans 15 amino acids. Germline V CDR1 and CDR2: KGHSH, LQKENI. The V and J ends lost 3 bases and 5 bases, in that order; junction bases with no gene match: 8. This clonotype was sampled from a man aged 60 to 69 with urothelial cancer. The starting material was PBMCs, obtained around atezolizumab (anti-PD-L1) treatment. The genes are TRBV18 and TRBJ1-1; 8 positions agree with TRBD1. The CDR3 region is CASSPDRALYTEAFF. The CDR3 bases are TGTGCCAGCTCACCGGACAGGGCGTTATATACTGAAGCTTTCTTT.